Shown below are 18 T cell receptor beta chains from a single sample sequenced in a study of beta chain features in type 1 diabetes. Investigators reverse transcribed all isolated RNA, so they sequenced expressed TCRB transcripts. Data came from immunoSEQ multiplex PCR; TCRdb stores just in-frame clones and leaves some out. The sample lists roughly 370,000 clones; about 15% were seen once. Specimen: naive CD4+ T cells from blood. Every receptor here comes from a young man in good health.

The chain is built from TRBV25-1 and TRBJ1-1; possibly TRBD1 for D (5 bases). The CDR3 contains 13 residues. Trimming stripped 3 bases from V and 3 bases from J, with 8 bases between. Germline assignment: CDR1 MGHDK and CDR2 SYGVNS. CDR3 in amino acids: CASSDYRYTEAFF. In DNA, the CDR3 is TGTGCCAGCAGTGATTACAGGTACACTGAAGCTTTCTTT.

This clone was counted only a few times. The rearrangement links TRBV11-2 to TRBJ2-5; D uncertain. Germline CDR1 is SGHAT and CDR2 is FQNNGV. The CDR3 has 13 residues. Trimming cost V 5 bases and J 2 bases, with 9 bases left between them. CDR3 sequence: CASSARTQETQYF. The CDR3, as DNA: TGTGCCAGCAGCGCTCGCACTCAAGAGACCCAGTACTTC.

This clone showed up just a few times. V usage is TRBV7-8 and J usage is TRBJ2-4; D ambiguous. CDR1 is SGHVS, CDR2 FQNEAQ, per germline. The CDR3 covers 15 residues. Trimming pared 2 bases from V and 1 base from J, leaving 9 bases between. CDR3 nucleotide sequence: TGTGCCAGCAGCTTAAGGTCGGAGGCCAAAAACATTCAGTACTTC. Translated, it gives CASSLRSEAKNIQYF.

This chain connects TRBV9 to TRBJ2-5, with 9 positions matching TRBD2. Germline loops: CDR1 SGDLS, CDR2 YYNGEE. V dropped 0 bases and J dropped 5; count of bases not matched to a gene: 8. The CDR3 runs 16 residues. Here the CDR3 DNA reads TGTGCCAGCAGCGTAGATCCTAGCGGGGTTCTCGAGACCCAGTACTTC. Protein product: CASSVDPSGVLETQYF.

Regarding this clone: Other DNA sequences within the sample encode an identical CDR3. This chain links TRBV7-9 with TRBJ2-3; 10 bases match TRBD1. The germline CDR1 and CDR2 sequences are SEHNR and FQNEAQ (reference sequence). J lost 5 bases, V lost 5 bases, and 4 bases had no gene match. This CDR3 region has 14 residues. CDR3 DNA: TGTGCCAGCAGCCCAGGACAGGGGGGAGATACGCAGTATTTT. This encodes CASSPGQGGDTQYF. Together with reference TRBV7-9 and TRBJ2-3, the CDR3 gives the full variable domain: DTGVSQNPRHKITKRGQNVTFRCDPISEHNRLYWYRQTLGQGPEFLTYFQNEAQLEKSRLLSDRFSAERPKGSFSTLEIQRTEQGDSAMYLCASSPGQGGDTQYFGPGTRLTVL.

The J gene is TRBJ2-3, the V gene TRBV14, with D perhaps TRBD1 or TRBD2 (5 bases each). V was clipped by 3 bases and J by 1 base, with 14 bases between them. The CDR3 runs 16 residues. Germline CDR1 reads SGHDN; CDR2 reads FVKESK. The CDR3: CASSHGPGRGTDTQYF. In DNA form, the CDR3 reads TGTGCCAGCAGCCACGGACCGGGACGCGGCACAGATACGCAGTATTTT.

This clone was counted between two and nine times. The chain is built from TRBV19 and TRBJ2-7, with 9 positions matching TRBD1. CDR1 is LNHDA, CDR2 SQIVND, per germline (reference sequence). The ends lost 6 bases at V and 0 bases at J; junction bases unmatched: 3. CDR3 length: 14 amino acids. The CDR3 nucleotides are TGTGCCAGTAGGGGGGACAGGGCCTCCTACGAGCAGTACTTC. Amino acid sequence: CASRGDRASYEQYF.

V gene TRBV6-5 combines with J gene TRBJ2-7, with D perhaps given as TRBD1 or TRBD2 (5 bases each). Trimming removed 2 bases from V and 7 bases from J, with 9 bases in between. The CDR3 is made up of 12 amino acids. The V gene's germline CDR1 is MNHEY and CDR2 SVGAGI. CDR3 sequence: CASSYQGVEQYF. In DNA form, the CDR3 reads TGTGCCAGCAGTTACCAGGGAGTGGAGCAGTACTTC.

The chain is built from TRBV7-9 and TRBJ2-1; 15 bases line up with TRBD2. The CDR3 totals 15 residues. Trimming cost V 1 base and J 14 bases; bases outside gene matches: 6. The germline V gene has CDR1 SEHNR and CDR2 FQNEAQ (reference sequence). CDR3 sequence reads: CASSLGTSGRAMEFF. The CDR3 DNA sequence: TGTGCCAGCAGCTTAGGGACTAGCGGGAGGGCCATGGAGTTCTTC.

The chain carries TRBV30 and TRBJ2-2; no reliable D call. The germline CDR1 and CDR2 sequences are GTSNPN and SVGIG (reference sequence). V was shortened by 3 bases and J by 5 bases, with 7 bases between the two germline ends. The CDR3 is 12 amino acids. The CDR3 spells CAWSAGTGELFF. DNA for the CDR3: TGTGCCTGGAGCGCCGGAACCGGGGAGCTGTTTTTT.

This clone was found many times. The J gene is TRBJ2-7, the V gene TRBV29-1; unclear D gene. V was shortened by 1 base and J by 5 bases, with 9 bases between the two germline ends. The CDR3 totals 12 residues. CDR1 and CDR2 (germline): SQVTM, ANQGSEA. The CDR3 reads CSVEATSDEQYV. CDR3 sequence (DNA): TGCAGCGTTGAAGCAACTTCCGACGAGCAGTACGTC.

There are many counts of this clone. This chain joins TRBV13 and TRBJ2-3; TRBD2 agrees at 10 bases. The CDR3 runs 16 residues. J was trimmed by 4 bases and V by 5 bases; bases with no gene match: 9. Germline V CDR1 and CDR2: PRHDT, FYEKMQ (reference sequence). CDR3 coding DNA: TGTGCCAGCAGCGCGACAGCGGGGGGGCGGCCAGATACGCAGTATTTT. It codes for CASSATAGGRPDTQYF.

This clone appeared a few times. The CDR3 DNA reads as TGTGCCAGCAGGGGACCCACTGAAGCTTTCTTT. Encoded protein: CASRGPTEAFF. The V and J genes are TRBV13 and TRBJ1-1; D may be TRBD1 (5 bases). Germline CDR1 reads PRHDT; CDR2 reads FYEKMQ (reference sequence). The V end was cut by 6 bases, the J end by 4 bases, with 6 bases between. CDR3 length: 11 residues.

This clone showed up just a few times. This chain uses TRBV14 with TRBJ2-7; tentatively, D is TRBD2 (5 bases). V lost 2 bases and J 6 bases, leaving 11 bases between the germline ends. The germline V gene has CDR1 SGHDN and CDR2 FVKESK. CDR3 size: 13 residues. The CDR3 nucleotides are TGTGCCAGCAGCCAAAACTACGGGGTCGAGCAGTACGTC. Protein sequence: CASSQNYGVEQYV.

A few counts support this clone. The same CDR3 can be traced to other DNA sequences in this sample. The J gene is TRBJ1-2, the V gene TRBV18; possible D gene TRBD1, 6 bases. Germline V lookup: CDR1 KGHSH, CDR2 LQKENI. V gave up 2 bases and J gave up 5 bases, with 9 bases separating them. This CDR3 is built from 13 residues. This chain's CDR3 is CASSPDRSYGYTF. The CDR3, as DNA: TGTGCCAGCTCACCAGACAGGTCTTATGGCTACACCTTC. Full variable domain (remainder filled in from reference TRBV18 and TRBJ1-2): NAGVMQNPRHLVRRRGQEARLRCSPMKGHSHVYWYRQLPEEGLKFMVYLQKENIIDESGMPKERFSAEFPKEGPSILRIQQVVRGDSAAYFCASSPDRSYGYTFGSGTRLTVV.

This rearrangement joins TRBV7-2 to TRBJ1-3; TRBD1 is a possible D gene (5 bases). The CDR3 consists of 14 residues. Germline CDR1 reads SGHTA; CDR2 reads FQGNSA. Trimming took 6 bases from V and 0 from J, leaving 9 bases between them. The CDR3 sequence is CASRLGDSGNTIYF. The CDR3 DNA is TGTGCCAGCAGGTTGGGGGACTCTGGAAACACCATATATTTT.

V and J are TRBV9 and TRBJ2-7; 12 nucleotides match TRBD1. The CDR3 length is 14 residues. The V gene's germline CDR1 is SGDLS and CDR2 YYNGEE. J was trimmed by 3 bases and V by 5 bases; bases with no gene match: 3. This CDR3 is CASSGTGGRYEQYF. The CDR3 DNA follows: TGTGCCAGCAGTGGGACAGGGGGCCGCTACGAGCAGTACTTC.

This clone was found a few times. The chain links TRBV6-5 to TRBJ2-7; 8 nucleotides align to TRBD2. In germline, CDR1 is MNHEY, CDR2 SVGAGI. V lost 2 bases, J lost 6 bases, and 9 bases stayed unmatched. CDR3 length equals 15 residues. CDR3 nucleotides: TGTGCCAGCAGTTACACTCGGCGGGGGGTGGCCGAGCAGTACTTC. This sequence encodes CASSYTRRGVAEQYF.